This T cell receptor beta chain derives from a study of T cell responses to AZD1222 COVID-19 vaccine. This CDR3 has 15 residues. Per germline, CDR1 LGHNT and CDR2 FRNRAP. The V segment lost 5 bases and the J segment 8 bases; nucleotides outside the gene matches: 13. A note on this clone: Its antigen is not identified.

Clones were sequenced by immunoSEQ multiplex PCR, and TCRdb holds only the in-frame ones, with some missing. The sample has over 55,000 clones; roughly 84% are singletons. The study, taken as a whole, reports: Nearly half of spike-specific TCRs reportedly target unmutated variant regions.

The chain uses TRBV12-5 and TRBJ1-2; TRBD1 matches 8 bases. The clonotype originates from an adult in good health. Source: peripheral blood, taken on day 0 of AZD1222 vaccination. The CDR3 spells CASGDNRGMGKGYTF. In nucleotides, the CDR3 is TGTGCTAGTGGTGACAACAGGGGGATGGGGAAAGGCTACACCTTC.